The 8 T cell receptor beta chains below all came from one sample that was sequenced in a study of CD8 T cells in ankylosing spondylitis. Whole-study results and caveats: A motif in TCR beta, a set of roughly eight highly homologous variants, appeared characteristic of ankylosing spondylitis blood.

These receptors lack a known antigen. Using its own MiXCR run on the 5' RACE reads, TCRdb lists one record per CDR3 protein. The repertoire holds about 540,000 distinct CDR3 sequences, with roughly 13% as singletons. Sequencing was done on a sample of blood, either unsorted or a sorted T cell fraction (not recorded which). The source is a male donor with ankylosing spondylitis.

The chain links TRBV3-1 to TRBJ1-2; 7 bases map to TRBD1. After removal of 2 bases from V and 5 bases from J, the junction contained 8 bases not matched to a gene. This CDR3 comprises 15 residues. CDR1 and CDR2 (germline): LGHDT, YNNKEL (reference sequence). The CDR3 spells CASSQSDRDRYGYTF. CDR3 coding DNA: TGTGCCAGCAGCCAATCAGACAGGGACCGTTATGGCTACACCTTC.

The CDR3 region is CASSYSFGRGSKEQYF. The CDR3 bases are TGTGCCAGCAGTTACTCCTTCGGTAGAGGGTCTAAGGAGCAGTACTTC. This rearrangement joins TRBV6-5 to TRBJ2-7; D possibly corresponds to TRBD2 (5 bases). The germline V gene has CDR1 MNHEY and CDR2 SVGAGI. Trimming shortened V by 0 bases and J by 7 bases, and 19 bases separated the two germline ends. The CDR3 has 16 residues.

This clonotype was observed a few times. The chain uses TRBV5-5 and TRBJ1-2; TRBD1 might be the D (6 bases). The CDR3 contains 15 residues. V was shortened by 1 base and J by 2 bases, with 12 bases between the two germline ends. Germline V gives CDR1 SGHKS, CDR2 YYEKEE (reference sequence). In DNA form, the CDR3 reads TGTGCCAGCAGCTTGTCAGGGGTCAGGAACTATGGCTACACCTTC. As protein: CASSLSGVRNYGYTF.

This clonotype was seen a handful of times. The CDR3 sequence: CASSQEYAGGFSPLHF. The CDR3 nucleotides read TGTGCCAGCAGCCAAGAGTACGCAGGGGGTTTTTCACCCCTCCACTTT. The chain has TRBV4-2 and TRBJ1-6, with 7 nucleotides matching TRBD1. Germline CDR1 is LGHNA and CDR2 is YNFKEQ. V gave up 0 bases and J gave up 9 bases; unmatched junction bases: 8. The CDR3 is 16 residues long.

This clonotype was found many times. The chain recombines TRBV19 with TRBJ2-7, with a tentative D call TRBD2 (6 bases). The CDR3 length is 13 residues. The germline V gene has CDR1 LNHDA and CDR2 SQIVND (reference sequence). Trimming removed 10 bases from V and 1 base from J, with 14 bases in between. The CDR3 reads CATQGLTSYEQYF. CDR3 DNA sequence: TGTGCCACGCAGGGACTGACATCCTACGAGCAGTACTTC.

The table lists this clonotype with a few counts. CDR3 protein: CATSDGISGANVLTF. As DNA, the CDR3 is TGTGCCACCTCGGACGGGATCTCTGGGGCCAACGTCCTGACTTTC. The chain joins TRBV24-1 to TRBJ2-6; D is perhaps TRBD2 (5 bases). This CDR3 is built from 15 residues. Germline CDR1 is KGHDR and CDR2 is SFDVKD. Trimming removed 9 bases at V and 0 bases at J, with 11 bases between.

This clonotype turned up a few times. V and J are TRBV7-9 and TRBJ2-2, with 9 bases fitting TRBD1. V shed 0 bases, J shed 6 bases, and the junction held 2 bases outside the gene matches. The germline V gene encodes CDR1 SEHNR and CDR2 FQNEAQ (reference sequence). The CDR3 loop spans 15 amino acids. CDR3 nucleotide sequence: TGTGCCAGCAGCTTAGCGGACAGGGGAGCCGGGGAGCTGTTTTTT. Residues: CASSLADRGAGELFF.

The chain employs TRBV27 and TRBJ2-7; maybe TRBD2 (5 bases). The CDR3 consists of 14 residues. Deletions cut 3 bases from V and 5 bases from J, with 14 bases between. Germline lookup yields CDR1 MNHEY and CDR2 SMNVEV (reference sequence). Here the CDR3 reads CASSFPGRVNEQYF. The CDR3 coding sequence is TGTGCCAGCAGTTTTCCGGGAAGGGTAAACGAGCAGTACTTC.